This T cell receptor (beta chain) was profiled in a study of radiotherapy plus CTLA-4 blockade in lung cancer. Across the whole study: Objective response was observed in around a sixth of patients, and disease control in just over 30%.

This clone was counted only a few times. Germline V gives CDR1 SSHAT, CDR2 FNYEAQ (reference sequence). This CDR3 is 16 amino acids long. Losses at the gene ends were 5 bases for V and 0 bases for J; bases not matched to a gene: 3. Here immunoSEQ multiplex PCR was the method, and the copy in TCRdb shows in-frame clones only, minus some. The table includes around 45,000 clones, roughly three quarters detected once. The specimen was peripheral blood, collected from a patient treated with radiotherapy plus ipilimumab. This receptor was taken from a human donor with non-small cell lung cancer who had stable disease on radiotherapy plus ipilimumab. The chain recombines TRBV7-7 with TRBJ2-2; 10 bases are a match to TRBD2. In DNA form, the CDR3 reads TGTGCCAGCAGCAAGGGACTAGCGACGAACACCGGGGAGCTGTTTTTT. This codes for CASSKGLATNTGELFF.